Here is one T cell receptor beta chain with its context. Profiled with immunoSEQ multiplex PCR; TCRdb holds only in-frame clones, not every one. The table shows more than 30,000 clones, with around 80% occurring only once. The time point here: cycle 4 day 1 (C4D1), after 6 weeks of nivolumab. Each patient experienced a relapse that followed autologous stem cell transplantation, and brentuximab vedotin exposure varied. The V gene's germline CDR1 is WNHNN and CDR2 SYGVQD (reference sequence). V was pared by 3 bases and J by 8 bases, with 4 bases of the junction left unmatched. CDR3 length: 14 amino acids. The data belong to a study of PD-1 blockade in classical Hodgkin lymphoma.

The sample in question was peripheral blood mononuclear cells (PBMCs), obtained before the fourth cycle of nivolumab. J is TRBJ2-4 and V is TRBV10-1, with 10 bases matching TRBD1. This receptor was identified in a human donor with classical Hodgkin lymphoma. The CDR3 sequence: CASSEGTGEYIQYF. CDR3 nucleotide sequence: TGCGCCAGCAGTGAAGGGACAGGGGAATACATTCAGTACTTC.